This passage covers 8 T cell receptor beta chains from one sample sequenced in a study of blood T cell repertoires in COVID-19. The protocol was immunoSEQ multiplex PCR, while the TCRdb copy is restricted to in-frame clones and leaves out a portion. The repertoire holds 300,000 to 400,000 clones, with roughly 90% as singletons. Input material: peripheral blood. These TCRs come from a woman aged 25 to 39 with COVID-19, enrolled during active disease.

V gene TRBV2 combines with J gene TRBJ1-1; 7 bases match TRBD1. V gave up 6 bases and J gave up 1 base; unmatched junction bases: 5. The CDR3 is made up of 14 amino acids. Germline V gives CDR1 SNHLY, CDR2 FYNNEI. For the CDR3, the DNA is TGTGCCAGCAGACGGACAGGACCGAACACTGAAGCTTTCTTT. Its protein is CASRRTGPNTEAFF. The variable domain in full, with the rest retrieved from reference TRBV2 and TRBJ1-1, is EPEVTQTPSHQVTQMGQEVILRCVPISNHLYFYWYRQILGQKVEFLVSFYNNEISEKSEIFDDQFSVERPDGSNFTLKIRSTKLEDSAMYFCASRRTGPNTEAFFGQGTRLTVV.

The V call is TRBV2, the J call TRBJ2-3; D might be TRBD1 (5 bases). Looked up from germline, CDR1 is SNHLY and CDR2 is FYNNEI. V lost 3 bases to trimming and J lost 2 bases, with 18 bases between them. The CDR3 has 17 residues. This CDR3 reads CASSDWGPTAATDTQYF. The CDR3 DNA is TGTGCCAGCAGTGATTGGGGCCCAACCGCGGCCACAGATACGCAGTATTTT. Full variable domain (outside the CDR3, taken from reference TRBV2 and TRBJ2-3): EPEVTQTPSHQVTQMGQEVILRCVPISNHLYFYWYRQILGQKVEFLVSFYNNEISEKSEIFDDQFSVERPDGSNFTLKIRSTKLEDSAMYFCASSDWGPTAATDTQYFGPGTRLTVL.

The chain combines TRBV5-1 with TRBJ2-7; 8 bases align to TRBD2. Germline CDR1 is SGHRS and CDR2 is YFSETQ. V lost 0 bases, J lost 7 bases, and 9 bases stayed unmatched. The CDR3 has 15 residues. CDR3 region: CASSLAPGGAQEQYV. CDR3 coding DNA: TGCGCCAGCAGCTTGGCCCCGGGGGGGGCCCAGGAGCAGTACGTC.

The chain is built from TRBV5-5 and TRBJ1-1, with D perhaps matching TRBD1 (5 bases). Looked up from germline, CDR1 is SGHKS and CDR2 is YYEKEE (reference sequence). V shed 4 bases and J shed 1 base, with 8 bases lying between them. This CDR3 contains 13 residues. The CDR3 sequence: CASSLTENTEAFF. The CDR3 coding sequence is TGTGCCAGCAGCCTGACAGAGAACACTGAAGCTTTCTTT.

Comments on this clone: The sample contains more than one DNA sequence encoding this CDR3. The rearrangement links TRBV27 to TRBJ1-1; D unclear. This CDR3 spans 13 amino acids. The V gene's germline CDR1 is MNHEY and CDR2 SMNVEV (reference sequence). V was cut by 1 base and J by 1 base, with 4 bases left in between. The CDR3 DNA sequence: TGTGCCAGCAGTTTATACAGGAACACTGAAGCTTTCTTT. Protein product: CASSLYRNTEAFF.

The sample holds a few counts of this clone. The V call is TRBV5-5, the J call TRBJ2-3; D remains unclear. The V end was cut by 4 bases, the J end by 2 bases, with 11 bases between. Per the germline V gene, CDR1 is SGHKS and CDR2 is YYEKEE (reference sequence). This CDR3 is 14 amino acids long. The DNA for the CDR3 is TGTGCCAGCAGCCCTACAGCATCCACAGATACGCAGTATTTT. It specifies CASSPTASTDTQYF.

The V gene is TRBV4-3, the J gene TRBJ1-5; 7 nucleotides match TRBD1. The CDR3 contains 16 residues. Germline CDR1 and CDR2: LGHNA and YSLEER. The V gene end was trimmed by 0 bases and the J gene end by 6 bases; junction bases not matched to a gene: 8. The CDR3 here is CASSQDFEGAGQPQHF. For the CDR3, the DNA is TGCGCCAGCAGCCAAGATTTTGAGGGGGCAGGTCAGCCCCAGCATTTT.

J is TRBJ2-5 and V is TRBV19, with a tentative D call TRBD1 (6 bases). Germline V lookup: CDR1 LNHDA, CDR2 SQIVND (reference sequence). Trimming took off 3 bases at V and 4 bases at J, with 12 bases between the two ends. The CDR3 contains 14 residues. The CDR3 loop is CASSIWGQVETQYF. DNA of the CDR3: TGTGCCAGTAGTATTTGGGGGCAGGTAGAGACCCAGTACTTC.